One sample yielded the 2 T cell receptor beta chains listed below, sequenced in a study of T-cell reconstitution after alpha-beta-depleted transplantation in children. A library of TCRbeta sequences, prepared with unique molecular identifiers, was generated. MiXCR, run by TCRdb on the PCR reads, gives a single entry per CDR3 protein. The sample carries around 600,000 distinct CDR3 sequences, under 12% recorded once. Sequences were derived from PBMCs from the stem cell graft donor, sampled from the stem cell graft. These receptors came from a human donor who donated a stem cell graft to a child with acute myeloid leukemia.

This clonotype was seen a handful of times. The chain links TRBV29-1 to TRBJ2-7; 9 nucleotides line up with TRBD2. This CDR3 comprises 14 residues. Trimming removed 4 bases from V and 5 bases from J; junction bases left unmatched: 9. The V gene's germline CDR1 is SQVTM and CDR2 ANQGSEA. CDR3 sequence (DNA): TGCAGCGTTGGCTCGGGACTAGCTTTCCACGAGCAGTACTTC. This codes for CSVGSGLAFHEQYF.

This clonotype was recorded only once. The J gene is TRBJ2-5, the V gene TRBV14; 7 bases line up with TRBD1. CDR3 length: 14 amino acids. The trim removed 4 bases at V and 5 bases at J, leaving 7 bases unmatched. Germline CDR1 and CDR2: SGHDN and FVKESK. CDR3 amino acids: CASSPDRARETQYF. As DNA, the CDR3 is TGTGCCAGCAGCCCCGACAGGGCCCGTGAGACCCAGTACTTC.